This T cell receptor (beta chain) was sequenced in a study of blood T cell repertoires in COVID-19. This CDR3 comprises 15 residues. From germline, CDR1 is SGDLS and CDR2 YYNGEE. V lost 4 bases, J lost 0 bases, and 8 bases lay in between. This clone was seen more than once but under ten times. Produced via immunoSEQ multiplex PCR; TCRdb's table is partial and in-frame only. This repertoire shows around 80,000 clones, over 80% found once; its top ten account for about 9%. This TCR was sampled from a human donor in a cohort sampled during active COVID-19. This sequence joins TRBV9 and TRBJ2-6; tentative D call: TRBD1 (6 bases). The sequencing sample was made of peripheral blood. The CDR3 nucleotides are TGTGCCAGCAGCCAGACAGGCTCTGGGGCCAACGTCCTGACTTTC. It translates to CASSQTGSGANVLTF.